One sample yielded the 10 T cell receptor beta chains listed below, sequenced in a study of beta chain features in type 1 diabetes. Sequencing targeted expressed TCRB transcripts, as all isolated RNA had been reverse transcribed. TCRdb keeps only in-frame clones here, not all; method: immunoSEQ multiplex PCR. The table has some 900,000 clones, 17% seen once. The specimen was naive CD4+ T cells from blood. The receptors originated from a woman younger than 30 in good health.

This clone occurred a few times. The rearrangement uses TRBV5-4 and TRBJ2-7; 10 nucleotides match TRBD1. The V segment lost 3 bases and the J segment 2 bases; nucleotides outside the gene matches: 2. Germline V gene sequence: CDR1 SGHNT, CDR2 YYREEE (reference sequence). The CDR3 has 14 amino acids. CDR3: CASSSGTGAYEQYF. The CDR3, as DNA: TGTGCCAGCAGCTCCGGGACAGGGGCCTACGAGCAGTACTTC. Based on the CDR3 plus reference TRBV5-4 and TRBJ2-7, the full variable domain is ETGVTQSPTHLIKTRGQQVTLRCSSQSGHNTVSWYQQALGQGPQFIFQYYREEENGRGNFPPRFSGLQFPNYSSELNVNALELDDSALYLCASSSGTGAYEQYFGPGTRLTVT.

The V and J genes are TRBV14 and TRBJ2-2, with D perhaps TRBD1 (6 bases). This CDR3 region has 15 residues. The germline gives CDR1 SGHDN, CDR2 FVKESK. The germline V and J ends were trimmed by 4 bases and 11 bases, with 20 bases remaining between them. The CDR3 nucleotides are TGTGCCAGCAGCCGAGGACAGAGTTCCGGCGCCGAGCTGTTTTTT. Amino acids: CASSRGQSSGAELFF.

CDR3 region: CASTTSVITDTQYF. The CDR3 coding sequence is TGTGCCAGCACAACGTCGGTAATAACAGATACGCAGTATTTT. The gene calls are TRBV28 and TRBJ2-3, with no clear D. CDR1 and CDR2 from the germline V gene are MDHEN and SYDVKM. CDR3 length equals 14 residues. Trimming removed 7 bases from V and 3 bases from J, with 14 bases in between.

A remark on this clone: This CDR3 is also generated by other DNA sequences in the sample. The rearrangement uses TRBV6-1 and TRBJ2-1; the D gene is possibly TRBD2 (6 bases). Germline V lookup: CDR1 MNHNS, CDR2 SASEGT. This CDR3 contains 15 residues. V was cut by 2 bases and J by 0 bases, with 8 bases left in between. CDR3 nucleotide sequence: TGTGCCAGCAGTGAACGGGGGAGCTCCTACAATGAGCAGTTCTTC. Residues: CASSERGSSYNEQFF.

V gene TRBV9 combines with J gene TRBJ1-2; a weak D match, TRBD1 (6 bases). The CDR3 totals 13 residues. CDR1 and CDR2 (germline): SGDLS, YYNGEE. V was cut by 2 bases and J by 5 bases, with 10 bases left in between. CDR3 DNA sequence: TGTGCCAGCAGCGTGGACAGTCGTTATGGCTACACCTTC. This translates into CASSVDSRYGYTF.

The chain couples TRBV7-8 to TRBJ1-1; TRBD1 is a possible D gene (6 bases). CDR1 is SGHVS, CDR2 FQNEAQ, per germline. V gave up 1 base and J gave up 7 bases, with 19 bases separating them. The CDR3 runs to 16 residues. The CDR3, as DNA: TGTGCCAGCAGCTTAGTGGACAGCAGACTAGGTAGTGAAGCTTTCTTT. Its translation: CASSLVDSRLGSEAFF.

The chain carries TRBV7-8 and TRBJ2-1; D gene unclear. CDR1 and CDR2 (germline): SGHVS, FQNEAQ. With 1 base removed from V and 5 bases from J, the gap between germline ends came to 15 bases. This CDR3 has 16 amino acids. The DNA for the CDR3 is TGTGCCAGCAGCTTAGTAAGGCTAGGACGGAACAATGAGCAGTTCTTC. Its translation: CASSLVRLGRNNEQFF.

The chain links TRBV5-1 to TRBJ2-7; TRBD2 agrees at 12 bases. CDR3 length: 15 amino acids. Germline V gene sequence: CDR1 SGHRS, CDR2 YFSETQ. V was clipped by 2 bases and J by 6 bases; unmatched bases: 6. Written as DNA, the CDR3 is TGCGCCAGCAGCTTAAGACTAGCGGGAGAGGGCGAGCAGTACTTC. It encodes CASSLRLAGEGEQYF.

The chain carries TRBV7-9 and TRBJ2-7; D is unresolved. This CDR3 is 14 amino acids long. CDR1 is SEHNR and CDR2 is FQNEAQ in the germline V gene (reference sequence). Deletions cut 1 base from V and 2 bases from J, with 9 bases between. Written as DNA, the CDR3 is TGTGCCAGCAGCTTAGATATTGGAACCTACGAGCAGTACTTC. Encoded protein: CASSLDIGTYEQYF.

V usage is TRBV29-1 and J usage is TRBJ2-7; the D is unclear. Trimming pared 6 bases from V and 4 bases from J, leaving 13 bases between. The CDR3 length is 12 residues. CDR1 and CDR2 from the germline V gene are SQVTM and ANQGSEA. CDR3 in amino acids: CSVGERKYEQYF. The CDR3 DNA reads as TGCAGCGTGGGCGAAAGGAAGTACGAGCAGTACTTC.